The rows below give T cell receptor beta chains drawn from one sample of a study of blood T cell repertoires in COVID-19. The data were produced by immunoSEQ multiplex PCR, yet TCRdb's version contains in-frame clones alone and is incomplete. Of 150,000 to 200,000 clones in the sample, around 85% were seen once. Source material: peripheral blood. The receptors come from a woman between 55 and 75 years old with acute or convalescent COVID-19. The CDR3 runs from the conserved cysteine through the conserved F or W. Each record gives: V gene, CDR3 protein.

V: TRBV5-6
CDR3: CASSFQMIRGGELFF

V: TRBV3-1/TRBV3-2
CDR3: CASSLTRDEQFF

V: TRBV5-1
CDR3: CASSLDSRWNEQFF

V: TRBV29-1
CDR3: CSVLGREGLSEQFF

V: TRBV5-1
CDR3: CASSFGRGGSGNTIYF

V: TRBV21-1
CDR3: CASSKPGGIGTGELFF

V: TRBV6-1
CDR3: CASSEGTGIGYGYTF

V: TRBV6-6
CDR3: CASSYSLVSKETQYF

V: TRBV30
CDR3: CAWSPTGYANQPQHF

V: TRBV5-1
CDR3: CASSLGLAGVLNTGELFF

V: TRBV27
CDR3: CASSSWDKGTEAFF

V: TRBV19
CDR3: CASRPSGTYLETQYF

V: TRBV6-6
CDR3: CASSYWSSSTGELFF

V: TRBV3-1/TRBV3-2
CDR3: CASSQAGTSGSLGQFF

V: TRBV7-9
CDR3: CASSPSTGGNEKLFF

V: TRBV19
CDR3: CASSGGQGITDTQYF

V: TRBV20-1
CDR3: CSARGLGDQETQYF

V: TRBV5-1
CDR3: CASSLREGYEQYF

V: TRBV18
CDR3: CASSPSVRGLSSGNTIYF

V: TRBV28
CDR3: CASSSRRGGEKLFF

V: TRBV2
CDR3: CASNLGQFYGYTF

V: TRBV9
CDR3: CASSAPGTLNSPLHF

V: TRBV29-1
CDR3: CSVEDGLAGEDTQYF

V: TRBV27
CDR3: CASSASGSSYNEQFF

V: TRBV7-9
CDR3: CASSLGGGREAFF

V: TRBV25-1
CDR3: CASSDPRRGTEAFF

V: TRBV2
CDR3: CASSQYEAFF

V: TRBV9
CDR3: CASSTRQGKDTEAFF

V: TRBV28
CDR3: CASSLLVTDNYGYTF

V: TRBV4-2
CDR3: CASSQIKRSSYNEQFF

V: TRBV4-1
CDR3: CASSQVNRFSEAFF

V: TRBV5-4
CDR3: CASSLDGSSGNTIYF